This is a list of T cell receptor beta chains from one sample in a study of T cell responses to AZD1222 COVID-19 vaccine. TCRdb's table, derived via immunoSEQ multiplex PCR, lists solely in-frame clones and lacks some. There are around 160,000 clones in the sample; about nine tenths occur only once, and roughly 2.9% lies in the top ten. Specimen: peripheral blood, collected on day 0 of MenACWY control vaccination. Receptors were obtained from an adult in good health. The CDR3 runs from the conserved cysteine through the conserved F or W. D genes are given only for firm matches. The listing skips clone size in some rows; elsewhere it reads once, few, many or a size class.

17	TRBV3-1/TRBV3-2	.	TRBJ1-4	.	CASSQEGTFLLNEKLFF	TGTGCCAGCAGCCAAGAAGGGACCTTTTTACTTAATGAAAAACTGTTTTTT
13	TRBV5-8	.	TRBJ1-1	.	CASSLVRNTEAFF	TGTGCCAGCAGCTTGGTCAGGAACACTGAAGCTTTCTTT
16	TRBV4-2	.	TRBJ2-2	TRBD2	CASSQETSRNTGELFF	TGTGCCAGCAGCCAAGAGACTAGCCGAAACACCGGGGAGCTGTTTTTT
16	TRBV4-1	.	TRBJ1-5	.	CASSQGDGTSNQPQHF	TGCGCCAGCAGCCAAGGTGACGGGACAAGCAATCAGCCCCAGCATTTT
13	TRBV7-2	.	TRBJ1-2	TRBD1	CASSSYQGDGYTF	TGTGCCAGCAGCTCATACCAGGGGGATGGCTACACCTTC
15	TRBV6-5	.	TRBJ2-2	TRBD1	CASLPEYRGRGELFF	TGTGCCAGCTTGCCTGAGTACAGGGGGCGCGGGGAGCTGTTTTTT
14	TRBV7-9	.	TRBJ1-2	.	CASSLAGPLYGYTF	TGTGCCAGCAGCTTAGCTGGACCCCTCTATGGCTACACCTTC
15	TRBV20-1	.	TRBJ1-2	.	CSASVDSGDNYGYTF	TGCAGTGCTAGTGTGGACTCCGGGGACAACTATGGCTACACCTTC
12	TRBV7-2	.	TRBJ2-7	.	CASSFMGYEQYF	TGTGCCAGCAGCTTCATGGGCTACGAGCAGTACTTC
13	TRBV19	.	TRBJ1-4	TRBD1	CASRGTGKEKLFF	TGTGCCAGTAGGGGGACAGGGAAGGAAAAACTGTTTTTT
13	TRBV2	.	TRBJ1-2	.	CASSGGLERGYTF	TGTGCCAGCAGTGGGGGCCTAGAGCGGGGCTACACCTTC
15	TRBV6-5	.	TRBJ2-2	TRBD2	CASSFSGEVTGELFF	TGTGCCAGCAGTTTTAGCGGGGAAGTCACCGGGGAGCTGTTTTTT
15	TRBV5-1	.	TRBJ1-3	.	CASSLVEMSGNTIYF	TGCGCCAGCAGCCTGGTAGAGATGTCAGGAAACACCATATATTTT
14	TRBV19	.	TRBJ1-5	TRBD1	CASSSQGALQPQHF	TGTGCCAGTAGTAGCCAGGGGGCCCTTCAGCCCCAGCATTTT
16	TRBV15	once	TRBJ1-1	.	CATSSRSGTQNTEAFF	TGTGCCACCAGCAGTCGTTCCGGGACACAGAACACTGAAGCTTTCTTT
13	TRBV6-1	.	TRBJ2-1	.	CASSEAGVHEQFF	TGTGCCAGCAGTGAAGCGGGGGTGCATGAGCAGTTCTTC
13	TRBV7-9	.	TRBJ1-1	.	CASSLAWGTEAFF	TGTGCCAGCAGCTTAGCGTGGGGCACTGAAGCTTTCTTT
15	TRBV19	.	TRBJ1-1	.	CASSLQTGGNTEAFF	TGTGCCAGTAGTTTACAGACAGGAGGGAACACTGAAGCTTTCTTT
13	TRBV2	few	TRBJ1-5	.	CATGRRGPQPQHF	TGTGCCACCGGGAGAAGGGGACCCCAGCCCCAGCATTTT
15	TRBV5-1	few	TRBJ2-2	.	CASSLDGPNTGELFF	TGCGCCAGCAGCTTGGACGGACCGAACACCGGGGAGCTGTTTTTT
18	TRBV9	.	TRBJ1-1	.	CASSESVADGGRNTEAFF	TGTGCCAGCAGCGAATCAGTCGCGGATGGGGGACGGAACACTGAAGCTTTCTTT
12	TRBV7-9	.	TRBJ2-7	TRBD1	CASRGGDSEQYF	TGTGCCAGCCGAGGGGGCGACAGCGAGCAGTACTTC
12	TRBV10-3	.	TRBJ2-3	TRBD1	CAISRQGDTQYF	TGTGCCATCAGCCGACAGGGCGATACGCAGTATTTT
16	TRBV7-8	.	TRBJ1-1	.	CASSFRDPRRNTEAFF	TGTGCCAGCAGCTTCCGGGACCCAAGGCGAAACACTGAAGCTTTCTTT
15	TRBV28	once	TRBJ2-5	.	CASSSPLSYRETQYF	TGTGCCAGCAGTTCTCCCCTTTCGTACCGAGAGACCCAGTACTTC
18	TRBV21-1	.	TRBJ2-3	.	CASSKKTGTSGGTDTQYF	TGTGCCAGCAGCAAAAAGACCGGGACTAGCGGGGGCACAGATACGCAGTATTTT
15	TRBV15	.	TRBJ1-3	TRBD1	CATSRDQGARNTIYF	TGTGCCACCAGCAGAGATCAGGGGGCTCGAAACACCATATATTTT
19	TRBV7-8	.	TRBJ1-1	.	CASSLAQGGPRGFGTEAFF	TGTGCCAGCAGCTTAGCGCAAGGGGGACCGCGAGGTTTTGGCACTGAAGCTTTCTTT
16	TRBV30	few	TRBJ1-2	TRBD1	CAWSVPGQGANYGYTF	TGTGCCTGGAGTGTTCCCGGACAGGGGGCTAACTATGGCTACACCTTC
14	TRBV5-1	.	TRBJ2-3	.	CASSLGGTADTQYF	TGCGCCAGCAGCTTGGGGGGTACCGCAGATACGCAGTATTTT
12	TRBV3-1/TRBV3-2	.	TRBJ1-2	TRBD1	CASSQGKGAGAF	TGTGCCAGCAGCCAAGGGAAGGGGGCGGGCGCCTTC
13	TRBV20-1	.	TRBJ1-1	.	CSASTGAGTEAFF	TGCAGTGCTAGTACGGGGGCTGGGACTGAAGCTTTCTTT
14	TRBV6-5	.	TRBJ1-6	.	CASTMTDYNSPLHF	TGTGCCAGCACCATGACAGATTATAATTCACCCCTCCACTTT
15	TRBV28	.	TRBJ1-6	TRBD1	CASSFWTGGKSPLHF	TGTGCCAGCAGTTTTTGGACAGGGGGGAAGTCACCCCTCCACTTT
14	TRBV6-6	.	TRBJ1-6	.	CASSLDRDRTPLHF	TGTGCCAGCAGTTTAGACCGGGACCGAACACCCCTCCACTTT
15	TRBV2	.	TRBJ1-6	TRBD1	CASSSRDREGSPLHF	TGTGCCAGCAGTTCCCGGGACAGGGAGGGTTCACCCCTCCACTTT
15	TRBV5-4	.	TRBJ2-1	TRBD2	CASSFGLAGYNEQFF	TGTGCCAGCAGCTTCGGACTAGCGGGCTACAATGAGCAGTTCTTC
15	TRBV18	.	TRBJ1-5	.	CASSSSGPGNQPQHF	TGTGCCAGCTCATCCTCCGGACCTGGCAATCAGCCCCAGCATTTT
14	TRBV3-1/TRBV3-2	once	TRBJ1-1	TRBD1	CASSQLEGGGGAFF	TGTGCCAGCAGCCAACTGGAAGGGGGCGGGGGAGCTTTCTTT
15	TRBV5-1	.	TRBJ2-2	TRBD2	CASSRGGAQTGELFF	TGCGCCAGCAGCAGGGGAGGGGCGCAGACCGGGGAGCTGTTTTTT
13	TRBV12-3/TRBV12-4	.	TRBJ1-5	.	CASRGDSYQPQHF	TGTGCCAGCAGGGGCGACAGCTATCAGCCCCAGCATTTT
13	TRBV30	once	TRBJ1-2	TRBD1	CAWSKTGNYGYTF	TGTGCCTGGTCTAAGACAGGGAACTATGGCTACACCTTC
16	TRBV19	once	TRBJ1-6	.	CASTGGRASYNSPLHF	TGTGCCAGTACCGGGGGCAGGGCCTCCTATAATTCACCCCTCCACTTT
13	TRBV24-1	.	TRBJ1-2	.	CATSVSTGYGYTF	TGTGCCACCAGTGTTTCGACGGGATATGGCTACACCTTC
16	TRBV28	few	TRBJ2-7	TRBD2	CASSSVRGRVTYEQYF	TGTGCCAGCAGTTCCGTTAGAGGGAGGGTAACGTACGAGCAGTACTTC
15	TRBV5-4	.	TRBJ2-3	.	CASSFFVSGTDTQYF	TGTGCCAGCAGCTTCTTCGTTTCGGGCACAGATACGCAGTATTTT
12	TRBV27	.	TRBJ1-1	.	CASRTVGTEAFF	TGTGCCAGCAGAACCGTTGGCACTGAAGCTTTCTTT
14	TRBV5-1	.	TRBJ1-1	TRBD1	CASSLQGIDTEAFF	TGCGCCAGCAGCTTACAGGGGATCGACACTGAAGCTTTCTTT
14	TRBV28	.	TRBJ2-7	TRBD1	CASSRGGQGYEQYF	TGTGCCAGCAGCCGAGGGGGACAGGGCTACGAGCAGTACTTC
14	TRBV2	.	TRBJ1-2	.	CACSDSPANYGYTF	TGTGCCTGCTCGGACAGTCCAGCTAACTATGGCTACACCTTC
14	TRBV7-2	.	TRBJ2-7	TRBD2	CASSRFTGGGEQYF	TGTGCCAGCAGCCGGTTTACGGGAGGGGGTGAGCAGTACTTC
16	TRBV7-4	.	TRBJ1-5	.	CASSLGRGADNQPQHF	TGTGCCAGCAGCTTAGGAAGGGGCGCGGACAATCAGCCCCAGCATTTT
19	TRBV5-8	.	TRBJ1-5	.	CASSLARGAAGPSNQPQHF	TGTGCCAGCAGCTTGGCCCGTGGGGCCGCAGGGCCATCTAATCAGCCCCAGCATTTT
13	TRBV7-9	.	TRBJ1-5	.	CASSADGNQPQHF	TGTGCCAGCAGCGCGGACGGTAATCAGCCCCAGCATTTT
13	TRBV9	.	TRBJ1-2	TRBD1	CASSGQGNYGYTF	TGTGCCAGCAGCGGACAGGGGAACTATGGCTACACCTTC
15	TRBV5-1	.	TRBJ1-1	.	CASSLTGSLNTEAFF	TGCGCCAGCAGCTTGACAGGTTCACTGAACACTGAAGCTTTCTTT
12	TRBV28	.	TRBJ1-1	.	CASSTANTEAFF	TGTGCCAGCAGTACGGCGAACACTGAAGCTTTCTTT
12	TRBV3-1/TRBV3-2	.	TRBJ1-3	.	CASSQISNTIYF	TGTGCCAGCAGCCAGATTTCAAACACCATATATTTT
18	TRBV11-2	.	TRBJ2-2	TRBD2	CASSLWALAGGNTGELFF	TGTGCCAGCAGCTTATGGGCACTAGCGGGAGGGAACACCGGGGAGCTGTTTTTT